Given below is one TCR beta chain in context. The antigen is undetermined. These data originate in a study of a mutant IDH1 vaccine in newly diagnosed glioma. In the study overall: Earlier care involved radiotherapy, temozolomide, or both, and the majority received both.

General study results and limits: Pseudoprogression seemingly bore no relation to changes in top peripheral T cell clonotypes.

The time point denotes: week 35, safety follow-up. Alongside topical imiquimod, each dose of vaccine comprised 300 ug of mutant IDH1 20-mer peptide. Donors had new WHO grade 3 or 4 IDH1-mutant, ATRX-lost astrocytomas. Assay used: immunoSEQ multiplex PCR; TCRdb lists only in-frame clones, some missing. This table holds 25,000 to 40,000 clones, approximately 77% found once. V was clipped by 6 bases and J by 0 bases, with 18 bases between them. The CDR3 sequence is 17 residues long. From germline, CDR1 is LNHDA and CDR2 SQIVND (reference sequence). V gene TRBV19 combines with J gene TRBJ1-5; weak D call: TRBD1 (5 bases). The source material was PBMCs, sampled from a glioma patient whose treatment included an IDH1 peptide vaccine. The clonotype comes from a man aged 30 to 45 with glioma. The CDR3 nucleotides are TGTGCCAGTAGGAAGATCCAACGGGGGATTAGCAATCAGCCCCAGCATTTT. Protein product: CASRKIQRGISNQPQHF. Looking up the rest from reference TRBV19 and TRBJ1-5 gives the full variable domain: DGGITQSPKYLFRKEGQNVTLSCEQNLNHDAMYWYRQDPGQGLRLIYYSQIVNDFQKGDIAEGYSVSREKKESFPLTVTSAQKNPTAFYLCASRKIQRGISNQPQHFGDGTRLSIL.